The T cell receptor beta chain described here comes from a study of spatial heterogeneity in lung cancer. Trimming shortened V by 0 bases and J by 2 bases, and 12 bases separated the two germline ends. From germline, CDR1 is SGHNT and CDR2 YYREEE (reference sequence). CDR3 length equals 15 residues. Study-level results: Within tumors, counts of expanded alpha and beta TCRs tracked tumor mutation counts.

TCRdb used MiXCR to reprocess the 5' RACE reads, holding one entry per CDR3 protein. Among over 15,000 distinct CDR3 sequences listed, about 6% were seen once. Regarding this clonotype: Its antigen remains unidentified.

Sample time point: sample taken at primary tumor resection. The sample here was lung tumor tissue, taken at surgery. The TCR originated in a female donor with early-stage non-small cell lung cancer. The V gene is TRBV5-4, the J gene TRBJ2-7; D might be TRBD2 (5 bases). Here the CDR3 reads CASSLELAPTYEQYF. CDR3 DNA sequence: TGTGCCAGCAGCTTGGAGCTAGCTCCTACCTACGAGCAGTACTTC.